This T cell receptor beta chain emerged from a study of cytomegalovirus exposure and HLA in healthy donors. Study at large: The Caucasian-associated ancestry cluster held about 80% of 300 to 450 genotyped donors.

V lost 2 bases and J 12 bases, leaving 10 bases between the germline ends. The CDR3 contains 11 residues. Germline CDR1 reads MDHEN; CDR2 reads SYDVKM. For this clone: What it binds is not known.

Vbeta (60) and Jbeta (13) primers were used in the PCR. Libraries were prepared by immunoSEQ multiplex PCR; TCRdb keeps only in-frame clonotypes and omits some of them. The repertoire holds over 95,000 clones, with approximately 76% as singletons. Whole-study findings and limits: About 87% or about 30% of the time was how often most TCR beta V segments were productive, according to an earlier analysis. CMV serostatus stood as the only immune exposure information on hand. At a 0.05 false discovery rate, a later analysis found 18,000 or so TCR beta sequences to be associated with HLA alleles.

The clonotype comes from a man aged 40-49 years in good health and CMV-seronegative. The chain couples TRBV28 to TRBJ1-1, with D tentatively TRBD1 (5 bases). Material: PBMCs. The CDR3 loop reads CASSLSGGTFF. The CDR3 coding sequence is TGTGCCAGCAGTTTAAGTGGGGGGACTTTCTTT.